This TCR beta chain appears in the sequencing data of a study of cytomegalovirus exposure and HLA in healthy donors. Study-wide findings and caveats: The TCR clusters that emerged in the first cohort tended, a later analysis found, to co-occur in the approximately 120 validation repertoires. Cytomegalovirus status was reportedly diagnosed by the classifier with high specificity and sensitivity. Researchers reported that a few CMV-associated chains were confirmed in vitro as CMV antigen-specific.

The CDR3 contains 12 residues. The germline V gene encodes CDR1 SQVTM and CDR2 ANQGSEA. V lost 3 bases and J 4 bases, leaving 10 bases between the germline ends. Clones were sequenced by immunoSEQ multiplex PCR, and TCRdb holds only the in-frame ones, with some missing. The table includes roughly 330,000 clones, roughly 87% detected once. This clone was detected once. Its matching antigen is unknown. The sequencing input was PBMCs. The chain employs TRBV29-1 and TRBJ2-7; tentatively, D is TRBD2 (6 bases). The receptor was derived from a woman aged 25 to 45 in good health and CMV-seropositive. CDR3 sequence reads: CSVDPGSYEQYF. CDR3 sequence (DNA): TGCAGCGTTGATCCCGGGAGTTACGAGCAGTACTTC.